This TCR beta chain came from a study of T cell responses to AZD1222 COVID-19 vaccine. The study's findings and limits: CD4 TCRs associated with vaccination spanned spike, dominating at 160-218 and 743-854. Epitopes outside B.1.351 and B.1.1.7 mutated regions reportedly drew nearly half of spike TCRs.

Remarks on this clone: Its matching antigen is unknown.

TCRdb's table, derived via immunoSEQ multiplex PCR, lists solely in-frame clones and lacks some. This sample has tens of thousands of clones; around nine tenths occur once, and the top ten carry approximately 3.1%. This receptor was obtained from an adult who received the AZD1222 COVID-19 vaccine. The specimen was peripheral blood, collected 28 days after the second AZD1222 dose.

The CDR3 protein is CASSPFRTDYYEQYF. CDR3 coding DNA: TGTGCCAGCAGTCCATTCCGGACAGATTACTACGAGCAGTACTTC. This chain connects TRBV6-5 to TRBJ2-7; perhaps TRBD1 as D (6 bases). This CDR3 contains 15 residues. V lost 5 bases and J lost 3, with 17 bases in between. Germline CDR1 is MNHEY and CDR2 is SVGAGI.